The rows below give T cell receptor beta chains drawn from one sample of a study of blood T cell repertoires in COVID-19. Measured with immunoSEQ multiplex PCR; TCRdb has only the in-frame clones, and not every one. The table lists under 200,000 clones, approximately 80% of them singletons. Sequencing was done on a sample of PBMCs or T cells enriched from blood (not recorded which). The receptors come from a woman aged 55-70 years who had recovered from COVID-19. CDR3s include the opening cysteine and the closing phenylalanine or tryptophan. A D gene is named only where the DNA matches it firmly. Clone sizes are given selectively: once, few, many, or a class where the clone is expanded.

v_call: TRBV11-2; j_call: TRBJ1-2; clone_size: once; d_call: .; cdr3_nt: TGTGCCAGCAGCCGTTCCAGGACTCCTATGGGCTACACCTTC; cdr3_aa: CASSRSRTPMGYTF
v_call: TRBV5-5; j_call: TRBJ1-2; clone_size: .; d_call: .; cdr3_nt: TGTGCCAGCACCCGGACAGAAACTAACTATGGCTACACCTTC; cdr3_aa: CASTRTETNYGYTF
v_call: TRBV5-1; j_call: TRBJ2-5; clone_size: .; d_call: .; cdr3_nt: TGCGCCAGCTTCGGACAGAACGAAGAGACCCAGTACTTC; cdr3_aa: CASFGQNEETQYF
v_call: TRBV5-6; j_call: TRBJ1-6; clone_size: .; d_call: .; cdr3_nt: TGTGCCAGCAGCGCGTCAACCCCATTCAGGCCTAATTCACCCCTCCACTTT; cdr3_aa: CASSASTPFRPNSPLHF
v_call: TRBV5-1; j_call: TRBJ2-5; clone_size: .; d_call: TRBD1; cdr3_nt: TGCGCCAGCAGCTCCGGGACAGCGAAAGAGACCCAGTACTTC; cdr3_aa: CASSSGTAKETQYF
v_call: TRBV28; j_call: TRBJ2-5; clone_size: .; d_call: TRBD2; cdr3_nt: TGTGCCAGCAGAACTCTACTAGCGACGCAAGAGACCCAGTACTTC; cdr3_aa: CASRTLLATQETQYF
v_call: TRBV5-6; j_call: TRBJ2-7; clone_size: few; d_call: .; cdr3_nt: TGTGCCAGCAGCCCGGACAGACTCTCCTACGAGCAGTACTTC; cdr3_aa: CASSPDRLSYEQYF
v_call: TRBV5-1; j_call: TRBJ2-3; clone_size: .; d_call: .; cdr3_nt: TGCGCCAGCAGCGCCGGGACTCGCACAGATACGCAGTATTTT; cdr3_aa: CASSAGTRTDTQYF
v_call: TRBV29-1; j_call: TRBJ2-7; clone_size: .; d_call: TRBD2; cdr3_nt: TGCAGCGTTGATGTAGCGGGAGCCTACGAGCAGTACTTC; cdr3_aa: CSVDVAGAYEQYF
v_call: TRBV19; j_call: TRBJ2-3; clone_size: .; d_call: .; cdr3_nt: TGTGCCAGCCATTCGGGCAGGGGGAGGAGGACAGATACGCAGTATTTT; cdr3_aa: CASHSGRGRRTDTQYF
v_call: TRBV19; j_call: TRBJ2-6; clone_size: .; d_call: .; cdr3_nt: TGTGCCAGTAGTCGCACAGCTGGGGCCAACGTCCTGACTTTC; cdr3_aa: CASSRTAGANVLTF
v_call: TRBV7-9; j_call: TRBJ1-1; clone_size: .; d_call: .; cdr3_nt: TGTGCCAGCAGCTTAGGACAGCTGAACACTGAAGCTTTCTTT; cdr3_aa: CASSLGQLNTEAFF
v_call: TRBV9; j_call: TRBJ2-5; clone_size: few; d_call: TRBD2; cdr3_nt: TGTGCCAGCAGCGTAGGACCTAGCGGGGGCCAAGAGACCCAGTACTTC; cdr3_aa: CASSVGPSGGQETQYF
v_call: TRBV11-1; j_call: TRBJ2-5; clone_size: .; d_call: .; cdr3_nt: TGTGCCAGCAGCTTCCCGACAGAAGAGACCCAGTACTTC; cdr3_aa: CASSFPTEETQYF
v_call: TRBV5-1; j_call: TRBJ1-1; clone_size: .; d_call: TRBD1; cdr3_nt: TGCGCCAGTTATCCGGGACAGGGGAACACTGAAGCTTTCTTT; cdr3_aa: CASYPGQGNTEAFF
v_call: TRBV9; j_call: TRBJ2-7; clone_size: .; d_call: .; cdr3_nt: TGTGCCAGCAGCGTAGCACTAGCTGACGAGCAGTACTTC; cdr3_aa: CASSVALADEQYF
v_call: TRBV10-3; j_call: TRBJ1-5; clone_size: .; d_call: TRBD1; cdr3_nt: TGTGCCATCAGTGATAACAGGGGAAGACAGCCCCAGCATTTT; cdr3_aa: CAISDNRGRQPQHF
v_call: TRBV5-6; j_call: TRBJ2-2; clone_size: .; d_call: TRBD1; cdr3_nt: TGTGCCAGCAGCTTCCTTGGGACAGCGAACACCGGGGAGCTGTTTTTT; cdr3_aa: CASSFLGTANTGELFF
v_call: TRBV20-1; j_call: TRBJ1-5; clone_size: .; d_call: .; cdr3_nt: TGCAGTGCTAGTCGTGGGGGGATGAGCAATCAGCCCCAGCATTTT; cdr3_aa: CSASRGGMSNQPQHF
v_call: TRBV7-2; j_call: TRBJ2-3; clone_size: .; d_call: TRBD1; cdr3_nt: TGTGCCAGCAGTCGCTCGGGACAGGGTACAGATACGCAGTATTTT; cdr3_aa: CASSRSGQGTDTQYF
v_call: TRBV27; j_call: TRBJ1-1; clone_size: .; d_call: TRBD1; cdr3_nt: TGTGCCAGCAGCCGGGACAGGGCCATGAACACTGAAGCTTTCTTT; cdr3_aa: CASSRDRAMNTEAFF
v_call: TRBV28; j_call: TRBJ1-2; clone_size: once; d_call: .; cdr3_nt: TGTGCCAGCAGATCAAGCGGGAGCGGCTATGGCTACACCTTC; cdr3_aa: CASRSSGSGYGYTF
v_call: TRBV2; j_call: TRBJ2-6; clone_size: .; d_call: TRBD2; cdr3_nt: TGTGCCAGCAGTGGACTAGCGGGAATCTCCGGGGCCAACGTCCTGACTTTC; cdr3_aa: CASSGLAGISGANVLTF
v_call: TRBV3-1/TRBV3-2; j_call: TRBJ1-2; clone_size: .; d_call: .; cdr3_nt: TGTGCCAGCAGAAACAGCGGATCTAACTATGGCTACACCTTC; cdr3_aa: CASRNSGSNYGYTF
v_call: TRBV28; j_call: TRBJ2-5; clone_size: .; d_call: TRBD2; cdr3_nt: TGTGCCAGCGGGACTAGCTTAGAGACCCAGTACTTC; cdr3_aa: CASGTSLETQYF
v_call: TRBV30; j_call: TRBJ1-2; clone_size: .; d_call: TRBD1; cdr3_nt: TGTGCCTGGAGTGTAAGGAAACAGGGGGCCCATGCTGGCTACACCTTC; cdr3_aa: CAWSVRKQGAHAGYTF
v_call: TRBV7-6; j_call: TRBJ2-3; clone_size: few; d_call: TRBD2; cdr3_nt: TGTGCCAGCAGCTTAGGGGCTAGCGGGAGGACCGATACGCAGTATTTT; cdr3_aa: CASSLGASGRTDTQYF
v_call: TRBV2; j_call: TRBJ2-5; clone_size: .; d_call: .; cdr3_nt: TGTGCCAGCAGGGGGGAGACTGGGAGGGAGACCCAGTACTTC; cdr3_aa: CASRGETGRETQYF
v_call: TRBV10-3; j_call: TRBJ1-1; clone_size: .; d_call: .; cdr3_nt: TGTGCCATCAGTGATCCACCGGGAGGGTTAATTGAAGCTTTCTTT; cdr3_aa: CAISDPPGGLIEAFF
v_call: TRBV30; j_call: TRBJ1-3; clone_size: few; d_call: .; cdr3_nt: TGTGCCTGGAGTTATAGTGGAAACACCATATATTTT; cdr3_aa: CAWSYSGNTIYF
v_call: TRBV29-1; j_call: TRBJ2-3; clone_size: few; d_call: .; cdr3_nt: TGCAGCGTCCTCCCAACTCGACAGGATACCACAGATACGCAGTATTTT; cdr3_aa: CSVLPTRQDTTDTQYF
v_call: TRBV3-1/TRBV3-2; j_call: TRBJ2-7; clone_size: .; d_call: .; cdr3_nt: TGTGCCAGCAGCCAAGGAGGTAGATCGGGTTCCGAGCAGTACTTC; cdr3_aa: CASSQGGRSGSEQYF
v_call: TRBV28; j_call: TRBJ1-5; clone_size: .; d_call: .; cdr3_nt: TGTGCCAGCAGTGGGGAGGGCAATCAGCCCCAGCATTTT; cdr3_aa: CASSGEGNQPQHF
v_call: TRBV28; j_call: TRBJ2-3; clone_size: .; d_call: .; cdr3_nt: TGTGCCAGCTCAGAGGCGGGGCCCCCTGGGACAGATACGCAGTATTTT; cdr3_aa: CASSEAGPPGTDTQYF
v_call: TRBV3-1/TRBV3-2; j_call: TRBJ2-3; clone_size: .; d_call: TRBD1; cdr3_nt: TGTGCCAGCAGCCTAACAGGGGGCGCAGATACGCAGTATTTT; cdr3_aa: CASSLTGGADTQYF
v_call: TRBV28; j_call: TRBJ2-3; clone_size: .; d_call: .; cdr3_nt: TGTGCCAGCAGTCCCCTGGGGGGATCCGGCACAGATACGCAGTATTTT; cdr3_aa: CASSPLGGSGTDTQYF
v_call: TRBV11-2; j_call: TRBJ1-6; clone_size: .; d_call: .; cdr3_nt: TGTGCCAGCAGCTTAGGAGGCAGGGCCCATAATTCACCCCTCCACTTT; cdr3_aa: CASSLGGRAHNSPLHF
v_call: TRBV2; j_call: TRBJ2-7; clone_size: .; d_call: .; cdr3_nt: TGTGCCAGCAGTGAATTCAGTAAGGAGATCGACGAGCAGTACTTC; cdr3_aa: CASSEFSKEIDEQYF
v_call: TRBV9; j_call: TRBJ1-2; clone_size: .; d_call: .; cdr3_nt: TGTGCCAGCAGCGTAGCTACGGGGGGTGGCTACACCTTC; cdr3_aa: CASSVATGGGYTF
v_call: TRBV6-5; j_call: TRBJ1-1; clone_size: .; d_call: TRBD1; cdr3_nt: TGTGCCAGCAGGGACAGGGGAACTGAAGCTTTCTTT; cdr3_aa: CASRDRGTEAFF
v_call: TRBV27; j_call: TRBJ2-4; clone_size: .; d_call: .; cdr3_nt: TGTGCCAGCAGCCGGGTCGTAGGAAACATTCAGTACTTC; cdr3_aa: CASSRVVGNIQYF
v_call: TRBV7-9; j_call: TRBJ2-3; clone_size: few; d_call: TRBD2; cdr3_nt: TGTGCCAGCAGCCCGCGGGGGGCCCTCTTCACAGATACGCAGTATTTT; cdr3_aa: CASSPRGALFTDTQYF
v_call: TRBV9; j_call: TRBJ1-6; clone_size: .; d_call: .; cdr3_nt: TGTGCCAGCAGCGTAGAGTCTCTCCTCGGGTCACCCCTCCACTTT; cdr3_aa: CASSVESLLGSPLHF
v_call: TRBV19; j_call: TRBJ1-5; clone_size: .; d_call: .; cdr3_nt: TGTGCCAGTAGTGGAAGGGGGTCTGGGAATCAGCCCCAGCATTTT; cdr3_aa: CASSGRGSGNQPQHF
v_call: TRBV6-5; j_call: TRBJ1-3; clone_size: once; d_call: TRBD1; cdr3_nt: TGTGCCGCCCGATCCGGGACAGGGGTTATGAACACCATATATTTT; cdr3_aa: CAARSGTGVMNTIYF
v_call: TRBV18; j_call: TRBJ2-1; clone_size: .; d_call: .; cdr3_nt: TGTGCCAGCTCACCAAGCGTCAGGTCTAGCGCTCACAATGAGCAGTTCTTC; cdr3_aa: CASSPSVRSSAHNEQFF
v_call: TRBV6-5; j_call: TRBJ2-7; clone_size: .; d_call: TRBD1; cdr3_nt: TGTGCCAGCATTTTAGGACAGGGGCCTCGCGAGCAGTACTTC; cdr3_aa: CASILGQGPREQYF
v_call: TRBV7-2; j_call: TRBJ2-7; clone_size: .; d_call: TRBD2; cdr3_nt: TGTGCCAGCAGCTTAGAGTCTGGAGCGGGGGGAAATACGAAGCAGTACTTC; cdr3_aa: CASSLESGAGGNTKQYF
v_call: TRBV4-2; j_call: TRBJ1-6; clone_size: few; d_call: .; cdr3_nt: TGTGCCAGCAGCCAAGAGATTCGGACAGAGAATTCACCCCTCCACTTT; cdr3_aa: CASSQEIRTENSPLHF
v_call: TRBV4-1; j_call: TRBJ1-6; clone_size: .; d_call: TRBD1; cdr3_nt: TGCGCCAGCAGCCACGGACAGGGGGATAATTCACCCCTCCACTTT; cdr3_aa: CASSHGQGDNSPLHF
v_call: TRBV5-4; j_call: TRBJ1-4; clone_size: .; d_call: .; cdr3_nt: TGTGCCAGCAGTCCCGACAGTCTGGAGGGAAAACTGTTTTTT; cdr3_aa: CASSPDSLEGKLFF
v_call: TRBV6-2/TRBV6-3; j_call: TRBJ2-5; clone_size: .; d_call: TRBD2; cdr3_nt: TGTGCCAGCAGCTTCTCTTTAGCGGGGGAGAAAGAGACCCAGTACTTC; cdr3_aa: CASSFSLAGEKETQYF
v_call: TRBV5-1; j_call: TRBJ2-5; clone_size: .; d_call: TRBD1; cdr3_nt: TGCGCCAGCAGCTTGGAGGGACAGTTGGGGCCCCAGTACTTC; cdr3_aa: CASSLEGQLGPQYF
v_call: TRBV28; j_call: TRBJ2-1; clone_size: few; d_call: TRBD2; cdr3_nt: TGTGCCAGCAGTAAATCCTTCGGACTAGCGGGGTCTAAGAGGGATGAGCAGTTCTTC; cdr3_aa: CASSKSFGLAGSKRDEQFF
v_call: TRBV27; j_call: TRBJ1-6; clone_size: few; d_call: .; cdr3_nt: TGTGCCAGCAGCCCCGGTTGGGGCAATTCACCCCTCCACTTT; cdr3_aa: CASSPGWGNSPLHF